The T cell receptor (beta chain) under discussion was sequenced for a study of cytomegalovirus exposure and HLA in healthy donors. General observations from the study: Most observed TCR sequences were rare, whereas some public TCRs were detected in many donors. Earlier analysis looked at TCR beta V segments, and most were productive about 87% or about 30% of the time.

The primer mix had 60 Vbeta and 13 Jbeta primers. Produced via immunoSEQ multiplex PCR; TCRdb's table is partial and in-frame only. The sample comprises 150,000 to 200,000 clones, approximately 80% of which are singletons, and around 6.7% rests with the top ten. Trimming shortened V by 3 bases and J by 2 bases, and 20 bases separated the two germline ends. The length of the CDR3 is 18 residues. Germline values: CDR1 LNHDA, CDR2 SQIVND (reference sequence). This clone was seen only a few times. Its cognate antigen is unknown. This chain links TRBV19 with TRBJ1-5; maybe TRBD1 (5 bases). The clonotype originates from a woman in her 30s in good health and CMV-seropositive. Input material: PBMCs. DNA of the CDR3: TGTGCCAGTAGTATTCGGAGGGGACGTAGTGGGGGCAATCAGCCCCAGCATTTT. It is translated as CASSIRRGRSGGNQPQHF.